This TCR beta chain is drawn from a study of cytomegalovirus exposure and HLA in healthy donors. Study-wide results and limits: Associated with HLA alleles at 0.05 false discovery rate in a later analysis were some 18,000 TCR beta sequences. A reported reduction in N-insertions relative to the roughly 710-donor mean was seen in an Asian-associated ancestry cluster in a later analysis.

PCR used 60 Vbeta primers and 13 Jbeta primers. Assay used: immunoSEQ multiplex PCR; TCRdb lists only in-frame clones, some missing. This sample yields tens of thousands of clones, of which over 60% are seen a single time; 3.7% belongs to the top ten. Donors likely had unrecorded immune exposures despite being nominally healthy when sampled. A word on this clone: Its specificity is not known.

V was shortened by 4 bases and J by 3 bases, with 14 bases between the two germline ends. There are 15 residues in the CDR3. Germline assignment: CDR1 SNHLY and CDR2 FYNNEI. The rearrangement joins TRBV2 to TRBJ2-3; D is unclear. The sequenced sample consisted of PBMCs. This TCR was recovered from a young man in good health and CMV-seronegative. The CDR3 region has the DNA TGTGCCAGCAGTGTGGAACAGACAAGTACAGATACGCAGTATTTT. It translates to CASSVEQTSTDTQYF.